One and the same sample provided the 15 T cell receptor beta chains below, sequenced in a study of T-cell memory formation after mild COVID-19. A single record per CDR3 protein comes from TCRdb applying MiXCR to the 5' RACE reads. This table has approximately 440,000 distinct CDR3 sequences, around 20% appearing once. Input material: PBMCs or a T cell subset sorted from them (not recorded which). These TCRs come from an adult woman who had mild COVID-19 (a few samples of this study predate the infection). Cell type and time point are not known.

This chain uses TRBV29-1 with TRBJ2-7; D is possibly TRBD1 (5 bases). CDR3 length: 13 amino acids. Trimming left V 7 bases short and J 2 bases short, with 15 bases between. Looked up from germline, CDR1 is SQVTM and CDR2 is ANQGSEA. CDR3 loop: CSAMKDSTYEQYF. CDR3 DNA: TGCAGCGCCATGAAAGACAGCACCTACGAGCAGTACTTC.

V and J are TRBV9 and TRBJ2-5, with TRBD1 identical over 9 bases. CDR1 is SGDLS, CDR2 YYNGEE, per germline. J lost 5 bases, V lost 3 bases, and 5 bases had no gene match. This CDR3 region has 14 residues. Written as DNA, the CDR3 is TGTGCCAGCAGCGCGGGGGACAGGGCCGAGACCCAGTACTTC. Protein product: CASSAGDRAETQYF.

The rearrangement uses TRBV29-1 and TRBJ2-2; 7 bases are a match to TRBD1. Trimming at V came to 4 bases and at J to 2 bases, leaving 1 base not matched to a gene. The CDR3 extends over 13 amino acids. Germline V gene data show CDR1 as SQVTM and CDR2 as ANQGSEA. The CDR3 reads CSVGDSNTGELFF. The CDR3 coding sequence is TGCAGCGTTGGGGACAGTAACACCGGGGAGCTGTTTTTT.

This rearrangement joins TRBV4-1 to TRBJ2-3, with TRBD2 matching 10 bases. CDR3 length equals 16 residues. The V and J ends lost 4 bases and 4 bases, in that order; junction bases with no gene match: 8. Germline assignment: CDR1 MGHRA and CDR2 YSYEKL. In nucleotides, the CDR3 is TGCGCCAGCAGCCCCGGACTAGCGGCTGCGGCAGATACGCAGTATTTT. Translation gives CASSPGLAAAADTQYF.

The chain carries TRBV5-6 and TRBJ2-2, with D perhaps TRBD1 or TRBD2 (5 bases each). Trimming shortened V by 4 bases and J by 2 bases, and 15 bases separated the two germline ends. CDR1 and CDR2 from the germline V gene are SGHDT and YYEEEE. This CDR3 contains 16 residues. The CDR3 nucleotides read TGTGCCAGCAGCCCGGGACGGAGGACCAACACCGGGGAGCTGTTTTTT. This translates into CASSPGRRTNTGELFF. The whole variable domain, filled in from reference TRBV5-6 and TRBJ2-2, reads DAGVTQSPTHLIKTRGQQVTLRCSPKSGHDTVSWYQQALGQGPQFIFQYYEEEERQRGNFPDRFSGHQFPNYSSELNVNALLLGDSALYLCASSPGRRTNTGELFFGEGSRLTVL.

This clonotype was seen more than once but under ten times. The chain employs TRBV3-1 and TRBJ1-1, with D maybe TRBD1 (6 bases). V was clipped by 5 bases and J by 7 bases, with 11 bases between them. Per germline, CDR1 LGHDT and CDR2 YNNKEL (reference sequence). CDR3 length equals 12 residues. For the CDR3, the DNA is TGTGCCAGCAGCGCGGGACACCTTGAAGCTTTCTTT. Its protein product is CASSAGHLEAFF.

The J gene is TRBJ2-7, the V gene TRBV5-1, with D tentatively TRBD1 (6 bases). The CDR3 runs to 14 residues. V lost 5 bases and J 3 bases, leaving 15 bases between the germline ends. The germline V gene encodes CDR1 SGHRS and CDR2 YFSETQ. The CDR3 bases are TGCGCCAGCAGGGTGTCGCAAGGGGGCTACGAGCAGTACTTC. It encodes CASRVSQGGYEQYF.

The chain combines TRBV6-2 or TRBV6-3 with TRBJ2-7, with 7 positions matching TRBD2. Losses at the gene ends were 5 bases for V and 0 bases for J; bases not matched to a gene: 13. Germline V gene sequence: CDR1 MNHEY, CDR2 SVGEGT. The CDR3 runs to 17 residues. CDR3 bases: TGTGCCAGCAGTCGCCGGGACTATCCTACGGGCTCCTACGAGCAGTACTTC. Amino acid sequence: CASSRRDYPTGSYEQYF.

This clonotype was observed many times. CDR3 in DNA: TGTGCCAGCAGCCCCCACGGGGGTGCAGATACGCAGTATTTT. It is translated as CASSPHGGADTQYF. V and J are TRBV12-3 or TRBV12-4 and TRBJ2-3, with D possibly TRBD2 on 6 matching bases. Trimming removed 6 bases from V and 4 bases from J, with 14 bases in between. This CDR3 is built from 14 residues.

The chain couples TRBV7-9 to TRBJ2-5; no clear D. V lost 4 bases, J lost 5 bases, and 14 bases lay in between. Germline CDR1 reads SEHNR; CDR2 reads FQNEAQ (reference sequence). This CDR3 has 14 amino acids. The CDR3 here is CASSSQGLVETQYF. The CDR3 nucleotides are TGTGCCAGCAGCTCCCAAGGCCTGGTGGAGACCCAGTACTTC.

This rearrangement joins TRBV5-1 to TRBJ2-1; TRBD1 matches 9 bases. Trimming cost V 4 bases and J 9 bases; bases outside gene matches: 8. Germline values: CDR1 SGHRS, CDR2 YFSETQ. The length of the CDR3 is 14 residues. This CDR3 reads CASSLGTGPSEQFF. CDR3 sequence (DNA): TGCGCCAGCAGCCTGGGGACAGGGCCCAGTGAGCAGTTCTTC.

The chain joins TRBV5-1 to TRBJ2-7; D ambiguous. Trimming removed 0 bases from V and 3 bases from J, with 7 bases in between. CDR1 and CDR2 (germline): SGHRS, YFSETQ. The length of the CDR3 is 13 residues. The CDR3 DNA reads TGCGCCAGCAGCTTGGCCATCCACTACGAGCAGTACTTC. It yields the protein CASSLAIHYEQYF.

The rearrangement uses TRBV7-9 and TRBJ2-5, with D hard to call. The V end lost 1 base, the J end lost 2 bases, and 14 bases lay between the germline ends. CDR1 is SEHNR and CDR2 is FQNEAQ in the germline V gene (reference sequence). The CDR3 is 16 amino acids. The CDR3 here is CASSLEEPVGQETQYF. The DNA of the CDR3 is TGTGCCAGCAGCTTAGAAGAGCCTGTCGGGCAAGAGACCCAGTACTTC.

This clonotype turned up a few times. The chain uses TRBV4-1 and TRBJ1-1; no clear D. CDR3 length: 16 residues. Germline assignment: CDR1 MGHRA and CDR2 YSYEKL. V was pared by 4 bases and J by 0 bases, with 15 bases between. This CDR3 reads CASSPLYRSMNTEAFF. The CDR3 bases are TGCGCCAGCAGCCCCCTTTATCGATCCATGAACACTGAAGCTTTCTTT.

This clonotype showed up just a few times. The J gene is TRBJ2-3, the V gene TRBV27, with D possibly matching TRBD1 (7 bases). The CDR3 is 15 residues long. CDR1 MNHEY and CDR2 SMNVEV come from the germline V gene (reference sequence). The germline V and J ends were trimmed by 2 bases and 6 bases, with 15 bases remaining between them. The chain's CDR3 is CASSLPPGGRDTQYF. DNA for the CDR3: TGTGCCAGCAGTTTACCCCCAGGGGGGCGGGATACGCAGTATTTT.